Listed below are T cell receptor beta chains from one sample, sequenced in a study of type 1 regulatory T cells. These receptors lack a known antigen. MiXCR, applied by TCRdb to the reads, yields one record per CDR3 protein. Among roughly 40,000 distinct CDR3 sequences listed, over 9% were seen once. Sequences were obtained from cultured non-Tr1 T cells, either the whole culture or a sorted T cell fraction (not recorded which). These receptors originate from a human donor in good health. Both conserved end residues are part of each CDR3. Each record gives: J gene, V gene, clone size, CDR3 length, CDR3 protein. Rows give clone size only sometimes, using once, few, many, or a class for an expanded clone.

TRBJ1-1	TRBV5-1	.	13	CASSTGQGTEAFF
TRBJ2-3	TRBV5-1	.	14	CASSLEGGTDTQYF
TRBJ1-6	TRBV9	many	15	CASSPLTGGDSPLHF
TRBJ2-7	TRBV27	many	14	CASSFQVQGYEQYF
TRBJ2-7	TRBV10-2	few	14	CASRVGPQVGEQYF
TRBJ1-4	TRBV20-1	many	13	CSASTRGGEKLFF
TRBJ2-1	TRBV5-1	.	13	CASSTLDLNEQFF
TRBJ2-5	TRBV20-1	few	13	CSAAGLGQETQYF
TRBJ2-5	TRBV7-2	few	15	CASSLSLSGLETQYF
TRBJ2-5	TRBV7-2	many	15	CASSRTWGRGETQYF
TRBJ1-6	TRBV7-3	few	13	CASSLTQNSPLHF
TRBJ1-6	TRBV10-3	many	13	CAIARGRNSPLHF
TRBJ2-5	TRBV14	few	11	CASSKLETQYF
TRBJ1-1	TRBV29-1	many	13	CSVVSGMNTEAFF
TRBJ2-5	TRBV20-1	many	14	CSASSGGGKKTQYF
TRBJ1-1	TRBV5-1	many	14	CASSLTGGNTEAFF
TRBJ1-2	TRBV4-2	few	13	CASSQEAAGGYTF
TRBJ1-4	TRBV20-1	many	15	CSTHPQGPGHEKLFF
TRBJ1-1	TRBV19	.	12	CASSTGPMTAFF
TRBJ1-2	TRBV12-3/TRBV12-4	.	13	CASSPNGVFGYTF
TRBJ1-2	TRBV9	.	13	CASSAQGGVGYTF
TRBJ1-1	TRBV9	many	14	CASSVTERNTEAFF
TRBJ2-1	TRBV5-4	few	15	CASSRTSGSYNEQFF
TRBJ2-7	TRBV6-2/TRBV6-3	.	13	CASSSGDSYEQYF
TRBJ1-1	TRBV27	few	14	CASSLIDAASEAFF
TRBJ2-1	TRBV5-1	medium-sized	15	CASSSTGEGYNEQFF
TRBJ2-5	TRBV5-5	.	15	CASSSLGGPQETQYF
TRBJ2-7	TRBV12-3/TRBV12-4	.	15	CASSPGDWGNYEQYF
TRBJ2-1	TRBV20-1	.	14	CSTGRGLALYEQFF
TRBJ1-1	TRBV29-1	many	14	CSAKTGTSNTEAFF
TRBJ2-1	TRBV27	few	13	CASKILANNEQFF
TRBJ2-2	TRBV5-1	many	20	CASSAEPGLAGGPSTGELFF
TRBJ2-7	TRBV28	many	12	CASARSSYEQYF